A selection of T cell receptor beta chains follows, all from one sample in a study of graft-versus-host responses after intestinal transplantation. TCRdb's copy holds only in-frame clones and misses some; the assay was immunoSEQ multiplex PCR. Of about 85,000 clones listed, under 95% are singletons. No antigen is known for these receptors. Here the sequenced sample was unstimulated CD8+ T cells sorted from spleen or lymph node cells, taken before transplant. These receptor sequences come from a human donor who was the organ donor for an intestinal transplant. Both conserved end residues are trimmed from each CDR3. A D gene is named only where the DNA matches it firmly. Rows give clone size only sometimes, using once, few, many, or a class for an expanded clone.

TRBD2	.	14	TRBV19	ASSMSGGGNTGELF
.	.	12	TRBV13	ASSPPYPGNTIY
.	few	13	TRBV7-9	ASSSLGPFEEKLF
.	.	11	TRBV11-1	ASSPIGHTEAF
.	.	12	TRBV5-1	ASSLGRTLYGYT
.	.	13	TRBV11-2	ASSSAAITGNTIY
TRBD1	once	12	TRBV6-5	ASSLTGTDTEAF
.	.	13	TRBV9	ASSVGSSYNSPLH
TRBD2	.	17	TRBV2	ASSEVGTSRKASGNEQF
TRBD2	.	12	TRBV6-4	ASSPGLDYNEQF
.	.	11	TRBV6-5	ASSYAYSYEQY
.	.	10	TRBV5-6	ASRGEIHEQY
TRBD2	once	12	TRBV7-2	ASSFAGGVYEQY
.	.	13	TRBV10-1	ASSDGASQVETQY
TRBD1	.	13	TRBV27	ASSSDREIQGQQY
TRBD1	once	15	TRBV2	ASSVDRGRGTNEKLF
.	.	12	TRBV19	ATRLTSNADTQY
TRBD2	.	13	TRBV19	ASSLAGGPGDEQF
.	.	13	TRBV7-9	ASQWRGPLWDTQY
.	.	11	TRBV29-1	SAEGGMLFGYT
.	.	14	TRBV11-2	ASSSITGPSTDTQY
.	.	13	TRBV7-2	ASSLAGGPTNTQY
.	.	13	TRBV11-3	ASSLSAGLGETQY
.	.	12	TRBV5-1	ASRSGTLDTEAF
.	once	14	TRBV15	ATSSPLATSTDTQY
.	.	11	TRBV10-3	APQVGDRNTIY
TRBD2	.	14	TRBV19	ASSSLTGGPVGELF
.	.	13	TRBV9	ASSVEGRETDTQY
TRBD1	.	13	TRBV9	ASSVGSTGDYEQY
.	once	12	TRBV27	ASSLRGPNTEAF
.	.	13	TRBV5-6	ASSFWVRRRTEAF
.	.	11	TRBV7-9	ASSGEQGPEQY
TRBD1	.	16	TRBV11-2	ASSTTFRQGVSYNEQF
.	.	12	TRBV14	ASSQLPAHYGYT
TRBD2	.	14	TRBV7-2	ASSFGLAGGWDTQY
.	.	10	TRBV5-6	ASSLGFGELF
TRBD1	.	12	TRBV5-6	ASSHGQVNQPQH
.	.	13	TRBV11-2	ASSSGLSSYNEQF
.	.	13	TRBV27	ASSLQPGDGYGYT
TRBD1	.	12	TRBV5-1	ASSFRQGIDEQY
.	.	12	TRBV28	ASSLEGGRDIQY
TRBD2	.	12	TRBV7-3	ASSLGAGAYEQY
TRBD1	.	13	TRBV11-2	ASSYTQGEQETQY